The T cell receptor beta chain described here comes from a study of blood T cell repertoires in COVID-19. The CDR3 is 15 residues long. Trimming at V came to 5 bases and at J to 6 bases, leaving 10 bases not matched to a gene. Germline values: CDR1 MNHNY, CDR2 SVGAGI (reference sequence). Cohort allocation depended upon clinical history that participants reported. Per the study methods: Amplification of reference gene primers provided the estimated nucleated cell counts. The method was immunoSEQ multiplex PCR; TCRdb's version includes in-frame clones alone and lacks a portion of them. The D gene and trimming were derived from the DNA, and the V and J assignments and clone size from that table. The sample contains 250,000 to 300,000 clones, 70% to 90% of which appear only once.

Input material: PBMCs or T cells enriched from blood (not recorded which). The rearrangement uses TRBV6-6 and TRBJ2-7; 10 nucleotides match TRBD1. This clonotype originated in a woman between 45 and 60 years old who had been exposed to COVID-19. The CDR3 bases are TGTGCCAGCAGTCAAACCGGGACAGGGGCGAGCGAGCAGTACTTC. As protein: CASSQTGTGASEQYF.